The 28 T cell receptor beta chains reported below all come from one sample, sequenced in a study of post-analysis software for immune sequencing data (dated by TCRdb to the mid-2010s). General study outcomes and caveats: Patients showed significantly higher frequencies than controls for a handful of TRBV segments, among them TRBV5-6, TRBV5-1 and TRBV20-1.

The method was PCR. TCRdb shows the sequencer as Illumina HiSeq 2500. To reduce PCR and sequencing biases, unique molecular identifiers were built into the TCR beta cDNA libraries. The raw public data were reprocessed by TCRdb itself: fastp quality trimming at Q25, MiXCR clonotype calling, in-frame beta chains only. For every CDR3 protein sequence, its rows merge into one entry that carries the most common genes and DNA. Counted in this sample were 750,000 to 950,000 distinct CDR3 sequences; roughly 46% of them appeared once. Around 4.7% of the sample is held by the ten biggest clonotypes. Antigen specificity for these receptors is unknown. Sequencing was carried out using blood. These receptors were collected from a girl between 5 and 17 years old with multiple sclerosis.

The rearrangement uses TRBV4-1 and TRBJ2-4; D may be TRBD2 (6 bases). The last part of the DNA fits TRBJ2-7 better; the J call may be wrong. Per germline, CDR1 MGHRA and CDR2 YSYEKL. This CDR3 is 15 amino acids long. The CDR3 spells CASSQDAGRAYEQYF. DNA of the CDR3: TGCGCCAGCAGCCAAGATGCGGGACGGGCCTACGAGCAGTACTTC.

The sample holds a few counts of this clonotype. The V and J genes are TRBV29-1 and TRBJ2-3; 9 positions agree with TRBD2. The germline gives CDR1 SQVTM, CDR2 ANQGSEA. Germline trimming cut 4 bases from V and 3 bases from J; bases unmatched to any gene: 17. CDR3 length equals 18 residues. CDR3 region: CSVGRGGAGTSLTDTQYF. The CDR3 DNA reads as TGCAGCGTTGGAAGGGGTGGAGCCGGGACTAGCTTGACAGATACGCAGTATTTT.

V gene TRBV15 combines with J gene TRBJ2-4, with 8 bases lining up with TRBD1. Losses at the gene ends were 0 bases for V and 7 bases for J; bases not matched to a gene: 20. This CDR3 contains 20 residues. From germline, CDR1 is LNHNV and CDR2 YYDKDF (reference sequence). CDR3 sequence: CATSRDRSPGGDPRVNIQYF. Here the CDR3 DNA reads TGTGCCACCAGCAGAGATCGAAGTCCAGGGGGCGATCCCCGGGTGAACATTCAGTACTTC.

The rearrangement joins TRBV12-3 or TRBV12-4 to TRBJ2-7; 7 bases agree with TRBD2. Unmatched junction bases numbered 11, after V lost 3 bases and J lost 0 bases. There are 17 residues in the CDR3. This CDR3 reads CASSFLISGRPSYEQYF. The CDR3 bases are TGTGCCAGCAGTTTTTTGATCTCCGGGAGGCCCTCCTACGAGCAGTACTTC.

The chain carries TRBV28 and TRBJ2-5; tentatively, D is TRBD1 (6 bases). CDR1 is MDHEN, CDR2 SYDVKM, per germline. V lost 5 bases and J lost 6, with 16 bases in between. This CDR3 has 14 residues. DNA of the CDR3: TGTGCCAGCAGTAATACAGGGACCCCGCAGACCCAGTACTTC. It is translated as CASSNTGTPQTQYF.

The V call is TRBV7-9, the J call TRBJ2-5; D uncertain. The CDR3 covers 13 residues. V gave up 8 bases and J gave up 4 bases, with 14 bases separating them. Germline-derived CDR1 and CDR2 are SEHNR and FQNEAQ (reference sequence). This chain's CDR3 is CASVGRDIETQYF. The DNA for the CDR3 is TGTGCCAGCGTGGGAAGGGATATAGAGACCCAGTACTTC.

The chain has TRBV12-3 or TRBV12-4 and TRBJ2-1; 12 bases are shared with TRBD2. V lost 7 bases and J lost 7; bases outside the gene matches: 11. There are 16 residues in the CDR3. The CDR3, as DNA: TGTGCCAGCACTTGGACTAGCGGGGCCGGGGGAAATGAGCAGTTCTTC. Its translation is CASTWTSGAGGNEQFF.

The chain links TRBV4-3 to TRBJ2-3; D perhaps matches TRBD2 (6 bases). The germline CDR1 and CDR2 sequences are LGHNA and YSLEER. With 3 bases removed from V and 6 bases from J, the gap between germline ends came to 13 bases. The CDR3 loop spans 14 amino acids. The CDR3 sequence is CASSQRGRRDTQYF. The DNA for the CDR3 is TGCGCCAGCAGCCAGCGGGGCAGGCGGGATACGCAGTATTTT.

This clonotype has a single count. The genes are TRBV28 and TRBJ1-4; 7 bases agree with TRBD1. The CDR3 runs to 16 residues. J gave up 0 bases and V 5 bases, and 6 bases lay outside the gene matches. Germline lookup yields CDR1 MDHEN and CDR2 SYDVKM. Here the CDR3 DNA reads TGTGCCAGCAGTGAGTCAGGGGGGCCAACTAATGAAAAACTGTTTTTT. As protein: CASSESGGPTNEKLFF. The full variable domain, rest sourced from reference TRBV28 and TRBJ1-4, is DVKVTQSSRYLVKRTGEKVFLECVQDMDHENMFWYRQDPGLGLRLIYFSYDVKMKEKGDIPEGYSVSREKKERFSLILESASTNQTSMYLCASSESGGPTNEKLFFGSGTQLSVL.

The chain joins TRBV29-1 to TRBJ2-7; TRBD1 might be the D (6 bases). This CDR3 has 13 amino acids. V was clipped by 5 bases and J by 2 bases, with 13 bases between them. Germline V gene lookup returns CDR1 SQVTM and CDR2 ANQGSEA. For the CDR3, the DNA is TGCAGCGTTAAAGGGGGAAACACCTACGAGCAGTACTTC. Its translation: CSVKGGNTYEQYF.

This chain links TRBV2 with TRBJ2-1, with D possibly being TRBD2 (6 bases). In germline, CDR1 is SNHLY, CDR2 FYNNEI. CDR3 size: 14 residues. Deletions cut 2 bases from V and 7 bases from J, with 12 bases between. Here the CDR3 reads CASSERGAGNEQFF. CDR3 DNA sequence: TGTGCCAGCAGTGAACGAGGGGCGGGGAATGAGCAGTTCTTC.

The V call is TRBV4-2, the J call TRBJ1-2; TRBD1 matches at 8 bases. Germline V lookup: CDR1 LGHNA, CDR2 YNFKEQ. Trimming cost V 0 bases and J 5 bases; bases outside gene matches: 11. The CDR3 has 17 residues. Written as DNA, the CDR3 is TGTGCCAGCAGCCAAGATCTACAGGGGGGGAGACTATATGGCTACACCTTC. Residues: CASSQDLQGGRLYGYTF.

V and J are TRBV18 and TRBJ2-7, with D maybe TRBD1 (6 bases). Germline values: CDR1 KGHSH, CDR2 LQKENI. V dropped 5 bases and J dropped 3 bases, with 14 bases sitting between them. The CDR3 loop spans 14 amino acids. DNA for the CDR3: TGTGCCAGCTCATCCGGGACATTTGGCTACGAGCAGTACTTC. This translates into CASSSGTFGYEQYF.

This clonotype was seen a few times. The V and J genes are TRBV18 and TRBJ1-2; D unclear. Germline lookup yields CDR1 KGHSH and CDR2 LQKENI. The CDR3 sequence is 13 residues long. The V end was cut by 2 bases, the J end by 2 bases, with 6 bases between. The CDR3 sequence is CASSPKANYGYTF. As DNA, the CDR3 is TGTGCCAGCTCACCAAAAGCAAACTATGGCTACACCTTC.

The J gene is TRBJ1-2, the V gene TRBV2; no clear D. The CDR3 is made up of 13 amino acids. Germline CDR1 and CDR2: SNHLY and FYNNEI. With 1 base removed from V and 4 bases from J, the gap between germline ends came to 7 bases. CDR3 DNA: TGTGCCAGCAGTGAAGGGGTTCCCTATGGCTACACCTTC. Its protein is CASSEGVPYGYTF.

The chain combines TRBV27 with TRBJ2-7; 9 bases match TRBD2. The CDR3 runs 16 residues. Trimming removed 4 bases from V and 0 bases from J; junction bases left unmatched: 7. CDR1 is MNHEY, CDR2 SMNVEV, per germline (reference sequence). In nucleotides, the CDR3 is TGTGCCAGCAGTTCGGATAGCGGGAGTTTCTCCTACGAGCAGTACTTC. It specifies CASSSDSGSFSYEQYF.

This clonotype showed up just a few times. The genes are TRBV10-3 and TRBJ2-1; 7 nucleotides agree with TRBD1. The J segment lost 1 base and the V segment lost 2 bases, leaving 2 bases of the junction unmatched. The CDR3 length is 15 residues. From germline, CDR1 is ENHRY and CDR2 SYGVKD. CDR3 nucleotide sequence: TGTGCCATCAGTGAGGGCAGGGGGTCCTACAATGAGCAGTTCTTC. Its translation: CAISEGRGSYNEQFF.

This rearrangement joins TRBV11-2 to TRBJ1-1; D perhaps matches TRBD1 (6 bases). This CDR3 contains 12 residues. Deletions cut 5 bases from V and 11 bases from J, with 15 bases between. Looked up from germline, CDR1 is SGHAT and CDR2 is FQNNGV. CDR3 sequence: CASSRLQGSAFF. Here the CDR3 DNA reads TGTGCCAGCAGCCGATTACAGGGCTCGGCTTTCTTT.

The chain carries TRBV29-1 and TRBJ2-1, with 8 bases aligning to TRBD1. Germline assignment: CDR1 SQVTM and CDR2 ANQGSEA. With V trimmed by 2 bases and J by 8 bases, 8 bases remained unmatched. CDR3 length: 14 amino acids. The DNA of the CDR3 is TGCAGCGTTGAACCAGGGGGCCGGGCCGATGAGCAGTTCTTC. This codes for CSVEPGGRADEQFF.

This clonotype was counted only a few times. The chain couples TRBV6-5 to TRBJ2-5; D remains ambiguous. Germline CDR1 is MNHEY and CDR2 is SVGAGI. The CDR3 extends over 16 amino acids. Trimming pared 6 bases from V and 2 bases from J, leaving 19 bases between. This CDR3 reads CASSYAPGEPQETQYF. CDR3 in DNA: TGTGCCAGCAGCTACGCCCCGGGTGAGCCACAAGAGACCCAGTACTTC.

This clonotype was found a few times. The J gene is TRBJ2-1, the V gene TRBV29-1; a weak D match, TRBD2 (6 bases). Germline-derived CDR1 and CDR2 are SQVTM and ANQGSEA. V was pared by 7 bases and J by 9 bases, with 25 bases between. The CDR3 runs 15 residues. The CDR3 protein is CSATDYGGFGGEQFF. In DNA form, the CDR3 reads TGCAGCGCAACGGACTACGGTGGATTTGGGGGTGAGCAGTTCTTC.

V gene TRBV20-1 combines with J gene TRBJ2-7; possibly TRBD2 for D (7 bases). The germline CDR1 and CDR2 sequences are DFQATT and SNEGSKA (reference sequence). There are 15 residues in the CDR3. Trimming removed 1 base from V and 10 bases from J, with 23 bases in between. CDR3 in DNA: TGCAGTGCTAGAGCCTTAGGGGGGGCTATAGATTCCCAGTACTTC. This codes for CSARALGGAIDSQYF.

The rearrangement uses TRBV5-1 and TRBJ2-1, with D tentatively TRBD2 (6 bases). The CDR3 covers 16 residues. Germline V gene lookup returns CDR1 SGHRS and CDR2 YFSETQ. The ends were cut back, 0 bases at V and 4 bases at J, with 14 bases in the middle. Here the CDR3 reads CASSLGFSGGYNEQFF. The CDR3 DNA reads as TGCGCCAGCAGCTTGGGGTTTAGCGGAGGTTACAATGAGCAGTTCTTC.

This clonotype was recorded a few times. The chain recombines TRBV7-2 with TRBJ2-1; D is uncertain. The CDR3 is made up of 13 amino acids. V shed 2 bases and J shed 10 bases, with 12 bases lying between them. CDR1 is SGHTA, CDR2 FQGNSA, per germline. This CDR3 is CASSLMVPREQFF. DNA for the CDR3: TGTGCCAGCAGCTTAATGGTGCCTCGGGAGCAGTTCTTC.

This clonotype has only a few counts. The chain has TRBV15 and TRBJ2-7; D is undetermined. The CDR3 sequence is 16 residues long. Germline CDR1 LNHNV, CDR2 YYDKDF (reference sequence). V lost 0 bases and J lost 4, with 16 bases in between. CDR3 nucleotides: TGTGCCACCAGCAGAGATAAAAACCCCGTGGCTTACGAGCAGTACTTC. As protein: CATSRDKNPVAYEQYF.

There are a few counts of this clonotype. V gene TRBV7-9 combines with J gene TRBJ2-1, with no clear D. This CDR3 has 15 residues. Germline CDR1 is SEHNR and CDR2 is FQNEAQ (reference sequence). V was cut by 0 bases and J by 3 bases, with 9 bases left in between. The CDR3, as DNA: TGTGCCAGCAGCTTAGCAGGGCAGCTCTACAATGAGCAGTTCTTC. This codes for CASSLAGQLYNEQFF.

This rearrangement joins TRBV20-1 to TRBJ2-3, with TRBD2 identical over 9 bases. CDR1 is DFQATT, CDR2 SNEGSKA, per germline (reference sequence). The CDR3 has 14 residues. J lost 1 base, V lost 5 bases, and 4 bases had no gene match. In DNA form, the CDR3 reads TGCAGTGCTCGGACTAGCGCTCGCACAGATACGCAGTATTTT. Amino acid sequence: CSARTSARTDTQYF.

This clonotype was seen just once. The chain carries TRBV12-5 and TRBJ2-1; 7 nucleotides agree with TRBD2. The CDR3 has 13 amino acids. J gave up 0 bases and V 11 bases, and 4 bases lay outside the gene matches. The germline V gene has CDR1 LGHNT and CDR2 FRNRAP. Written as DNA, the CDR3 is TGTGCTCTGGGGGGGAGCTCCTACAATGAGCAGTTCTTC. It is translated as CALGGSSYNEQFF. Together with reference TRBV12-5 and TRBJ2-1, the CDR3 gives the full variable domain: DARVTQTPRHKVTEMGQEVTMRCQPILGHNTVFWYRQTMMQGLELLAYFRNRAPLDDSGMPKDRFSAEMPDATLATLKIQPSEPRDSAVYFCALGGSSYNEQFFGPGTRLTVL.